Given below is one T cell receptor beta chain in context. The antigen is unknown. The data belong to a study of post-analysis software for immune sequencing data. Whole-study findings and limits: The study found TRBV5-6, TRBV5-1 and TRBV20-1 among a few TRBV segments more frequent in patients than controls.

Unique molecular identifiers were built into the TCR beta cDNA libraries. TCRdb processed the PCR reads anew with MiXCR; each CDR3 protein has one entry. The data contain roughly 700,000 distinct CDR3 sequences, 25% to 30% of them singletons. Germline V lookup: CDR1 MNHEY, CDR2 SMNVEV (reference sequence). CDR3 length: 12 amino acids. Deletions cut 9 bases from V and 4 bases from J, with 12 bases between. The rearrangement links TRBV27 to TRBJ1-2; D remains ambiguous. The TCR sequence derives from a girl aged 10 to 17 with multiple sclerosis. Specimen: blood. CDR3 region: CASRARPYGYTF. CDR3 in DNA: TGTGCCAGTCGGGCCCGTCCCTATGGCTACACCTTC.